The 32 T cell receptor beta chains presented below share a single source sample, sequenced in a study of blood T cell repertoires in COVID-19. This table comes from immunoSEQ multiplex PCR, and its TCRdb copy is limited to in-frame clones, with some not included. Here the sample spans 150,000 or so clones, just under 85% being singletons. What was sequenced was PBMCs or T cells enriched from blood (not recorded which). These receptors originate from a man aged 50 to 60 who had recovered from COVID-19.

The CDR3 DNA reads as TGTGCCAGCAGCTTGCCCCAGCGGGGGCATCCAAGTGAGCAGTTCTTC. This translates into CASSLPQRGHPSEQFF. V gene TRBV5-8 combines with J gene TRBJ2-1; 8 bases agree with TRBD2. V lost 1 base, J lost 9 bases, and 12 bases stayed unmatched. Germline values: CDR1 SGHTS, CDR2 YDEGEE. This CDR3 has 16 amino acids.

The CDR3: CASSLGDRGAGANVLTF. The CDR3 DNA reads TGTGCCAGCAGCTTGGGGGACAGGGGGGCTGGGGCCAACGTCCTGACTTTC. The V call is TRBV5-4, the J call TRBJ2-6, with TRBD1 identical over 11 bases. The trim removed 0 bases at V and 2 bases at J, leaving 1 base unmatched. Germline values: CDR1 SGHNT, CDR2 YYREEE (reference sequence). The CDR3 loop spans 17 amino acids.

This chain joins TRBV10-3 and TRBJ1-5; D possibly corresponds to TRBD1 (6 bases). The ends were cut back, 7 bases at V and 7 bases at J, with 14 bases in the middle. CDR3 length: 13 residues. Looked up from germline, CDR1 is ENHRY and CDR2 is SYGVKD. This CDR3 is CAITPGVGQPQHF. CDR3 nucleotide sequence: TGTGCCATCACCCCAGGGGTTGGGCAGCCCCAGCATTTT.

The chain joins TRBV7-2 to TRBJ1-5; D perhaps matches TRBD1 (5 bases). The CDR3 loop spans 16 amino acids. With 1 base removed from V and 1 base from J, the gap between germline ends came to 11 bases. Germline V gives CDR1 SGHTA, CDR2 FQGNSA. The CDR3 here is CASSLEGALSNQPQHF. The CDR3, as DNA: TGTGCCAGCAGCTTAGAAGGGGCCCTAAGCAATCAGCCCCAGCATTTT.

This rearrangement joins TRBV5-1 to TRBJ2-2; 7 bases line up with TRBD1. CDR3 length equals 14 residues. Germline V gene sequence: CDR1 SGHRS, CDR2 YFSETQ. The V gene end was trimmed by 0 bases and the J gene end by 4 bases; junction bases not matched to a gene: 0. The CDR3 bases are TGCGCCAGCAGCTTGGACAGGGGCACCGGGGAGCTGTTTTTT. This sequence encodes CASSLDRGTGELFF.

The rearrangement uses TRBV5-1 and TRBJ1-1; D is ambiguous. Trimming stripped 5 bases from V and 0 bases from J, with 8 bases between. The CDR3 sequence is 13 residues long. Germline lookup yields CDR1 SGHRS and CDR2 YFSETQ. The CDR3 DNA follows: TGCGCCAGCAGTCCAGTCATGAACACTGAAGCTTTCTTT. Translated, it gives CASSPVMNTEAFF.

The chain carries TRBV9 and TRBJ2-2; 8 nucleotides align to TRBD2. CDR1 and CDR2 (germline): SGDLS, YYNGEE. There are 15 residues in the CDR3. V lost 4 bases to trimming and J lost 0 bases; unmatched junction nucleotides: 2. Here the CDR3 DNA reads TGTGCCAGCAGCCTCGGGGGGGCGAACACCGGGGAGCTGTTTTTT. This gives the protein CASSLGGANTGELFF.

This chain joins TRBV19 and TRBJ1-6; 8 nucleotides align to TRBD1. Germline assignment: CDR1 LNHDA and CDR2 SQIVND (reference sequence). After removal of 7 bases from V and 2 bases from J, the junction contained 10 bases not matched to a gene. The CDR3 is 17 amino acids. CDR3 bases: TGTGCCAGTAAGCCACAGACAGGGGCGACCTATAATTCACCCCTCCACTTT. Its protein product is CASKPQTGATYNSPLHF.

This chain links TRBV11-3 with TRBJ1-1; tentatively, D is TRBD1 (5 bases). CDR3 length: 12 amino acids. Trimming stripped 4 bases from V and 7 bases from J, with 10 bases between. Germline V gene lookup returns CDR1 SGHNT and CDR2 YENEEA. The CDR3 loop reads CASSSRGSEAFF. CDR3 nucleotide sequence: TGTGCCAGCAGCTCCCGGGGGAGTGAAGCTTTCTTT.

The chain combines TRBV5-1 with TRBJ2-3, with no clear D. The CDR3 sequence is 13 residues long. Trimming took 4 bases from V and 0 from J, leaving 6 bases between them. Looked up from germline, CDR1 is SGHRS and CDR2 is YFSETQ. The CDR3 region has the DNA TGCGCCAGCAGCCCCTACAGCACAGATACGCAGTATTTT. Protein product: CASSPYSTDTQYF.

This clone was recorded once. The chain links TRBV28 to TRBJ1-5; tentative D call: TRBD1 (5 bases). V lost 0 bases and J lost 4, with 13 bases in between. Germline V gene lookup returns CDR1 MDHEN and CDR2 SYDVKM. The CDR3 consists of 16 residues. CDR3 in amino acids: CASSLWGGLGNQPQHF. As DNA, the CDR3 is TGTGCCAGCAGTTTATGGGGGGGTCTGGGGAATCAGCCCCAGCATTTT. The whole variable domain, remainder taken from reference TRBV28 and TRBJ1-5, is DVKVTQSSRYLVKRTGEKVFLECVQDMDHENMFWYRQDPGLGLRLIYFSYDVKMKEKGDIPEGYSVSREKKERFSLILESASTNQTSMYLCASSLWGGLGNQPQHFGDGTRLSIL.

V and J are TRBV29-1 and TRBJ2-5, with D unresolved. Trimming cost V 7 bases and J 5 bases, with 17 bases left between them. The CDR3 totals 13 residues. The germline V gene has CDR1 SQVTM and CDR2 ANQGSEA. CDR3 sequence reads: CSELILGRETQYF. CDR3 nucleotide sequence: TGCAGCGAGTTAATCCTAGGAAGGGAGACCCAGTACTTC.

The gene calls are TRBV4-3 and TRBJ1-4, with TRBD1 as a possible D gene (6 bases). This CDR3 is built from 16 residues. Trimming shortened V by 1 base and J by 4 bases, and 13 bases separated the two germline ends. The V gene's germline CDR1 is LGHNA and CDR2 YSLEER. In nucleotides, the CDR3 is TGCGCCAGCAGCCAAGGGGGGGGCGACTTTAATGAAAAACTGTTTTTT. It encodes CASSQGGGDFNEKLFF.

The chain links TRBV18 to TRBJ2-7; 9 bases are shared with TRBD1. The V and J ends lost 3 bases and 2 bases, in that order; junction bases with no gene match: 5. Germline lookup yields CDR1 KGHSH and CDR2 LQKENI. The CDR3 sequence is 15 residues long. CDR3 sequence (DNA): TGTGCCAGCTCACCGTTCCGGGACAGGGCCTACGAGCAGTACTTC. This translates into CASSPFRDRAYEQYF. The full variable domain, rest sourced from reference TRBV18 and TRBJ2-7, is NAGVMQNPRHLVRRRGQEARLRCSPMKGHSHVYWYRQLPEEGLKFMVYLQKENIIDESGMPKERFSAEFPKEGPSILRIQQVVRGDSAAYFCASSPFRDRAYEQYFGPGTRLTVT.

V gene TRBV4-2 combines with J gene TRBJ2-7; 9 bases match TRBD2. The CDR3 length is 16 residues. The V and J ends lost 3 bases and 2 bases, in that order; junction bases with no gene match: 8. Germline V gives CDR1 LGHNA, CDR2 YNFKEQ. This CDR3 is CASSQSDPSGTYEQYF. The CDR3 DNA follows: TGTGCCAGCAGCCAGTCAGACCCTAGCGGGACCTACGAGCAGTACTTC.

J is TRBJ1-1 and V is TRBV28, with D perhaps matching TRBD1 (5 bases). With 6 bases removed from V and 8 bases from J, the gap between germline ends came to 16 bases. Per the germline V gene, CDR1 is MDHEN and CDR2 is SYDVKM. The CDR3 sequence is 13 residues long. The CDR3 bases are TGTGCCAGCAGCGCACAGGTCCCACCGGAAGCTTTCTTT. Encoded protein: CASSAQVPPEAFF.

This chain connects TRBV18 to TRBJ1-3; no clear D gene. The CDR3 sequence is 15 residues long. Between the trimmed V and J ends, which lost 0 bases and 4 bases, there was a span of 10 bases. The V gene's germline CDR1 is KGHSH and CDR2 LQKENI. The CDR3 loop is CASSPPSGRGNTIYF. The CDR3 DNA sequence: TGTGCCAGCTCACCACCGAGCGGTAGGGGAAACACCATATATTTT.

The genes are TRBV9 and TRBJ1-3, with 9 bases lining up with TRBD1. This CDR3 contains 16 residues. J gave up 2 bases and V 3 bases, and 6 bases lay outside the gene matches. From germline, CDR1 is SGDLS and CDR2 YYNGEE. CDR3 in amino acids: CASSGSRTGAGNTIYF. In DNA, the CDR3 is TGTGCCAGCAGCGGCTCGAGGACAGGGGCTGGAAACACCATATATTTT. Supplemented by reference TRBV9 and TRBJ1-3, the full variable domain reads DSGVTQTPKHLITATGQRVTLRCSPRSGDLSVYWYQQSLDQGLQFLIQYYNGEERAKGNILERFSAQQFPDLHSELNLSSLELGDSALYFCASSGSRTGAGNTIYFGEGSWLTVV.

The chain has TRBV2 and TRBJ1-1, with a possible D match to TRBD1 (6 bases). Germline values: CDR1 SNHLY, CDR2 FYNNEI. This CDR3 is 14 amino acids long. Trimming removed 6 bases from V and 0 bases from J, with 11 bases in between. In DNA form, the CDR3 reads TGTGCCAGCAGAAGGACAGCGATGAACACTGAAGCTTTCTTT. It yields the protein CASRRTAMNTEAFF.

This sequence joins TRBV6-2 or TRBV6-3 and TRBJ1-5; the D gene is possibly TRBD1 (6 bases). V dropped 5 bases and J dropped 0 bases, with 8 bases sitting between them. CDR1 and CDR2 from the germline V gene are MNHEY and SVGEGT. This CDR3 has 14 residues. The CDR3 here is CASSQGISNQPQHF. For the CDR3, the DNA is TGTGCCAGCAGTCAGGGGATTAGCAATCAGCCCCAGCATTTT.

The V call is TRBV7-8, the J call TRBJ2-5; 8 bases match TRBD2. CDR1 is SGHVS, CDR2 FQNEAQ, per germline. The CDR3 covers 14 residues. The junction had 5 bases not matched to a gene; V was cut back by 3 bases and J by 5 bases. CDR3 DNA sequence: TGTGCCAGCAGCTTCGGGGGGGCCTTCGAGACCCAGTACTTC. Its protein is CASSFGGAFETQYF. The full variable domain, in which reference TRBV7-8 and TRBJ2-5 provide the parts outside the CDR3, is GAGVSQSPRYKVAKRGQDVALRCDPISGHVSLFWYQQALGQGPEFLTYFQNEAQLDKSGLPSDRFFAERPEGSVSTLKIQRTQQEDSAVYLCASSFGGAFETQYFGPGTRLLVL.

This sequence joins TRBV7-3 and TRBJ1-2; D may be TRBD1 (6 bases). This CDR3 is built from 15 residues. Germline values: CDR1 SGHTA, CDR2 FQGTGA. V was cut by 6 bases and J by 2 bases, with 16 bases left in between. CDR3 nucleotides: TGTGCCAGCAGACTCAGACAGGAGCCCAACTATGGCTACACCTTC. Protein sequence: CASRLRQEPNYGYTF.

The chain links TRBV29-1 to TRBJ2-7; D possibly corresponds to TRBD1 (6 bases). The CDR3 is 14 residues long. Trimming removed 2 bases from V and 0 bases from J, with 11 bases in between. Per the germline V gene, CDR1 is SQVTM and CDR2 is ANQGSEA. The CDR3 DNA is TGCAGCGTTGAAAAGACAGGAGGCTCCTACGAGCAGTACTTC. Translating it yields CSVEKTGGSYEQYF.

CDR3 region: CAWNQVMGEAFF. The CDR3 DNA reads as TGTGCCTGGAATCAGGTGATGGGTGAAGCTTTCTTT. The V gene is TRBV30, the J gene TRBJ1-1; no reliable D call. The germline V gene has CDR1 GTSNPN and CDR2 SVGIG (reference sequence). The CDR3 has 12 amino acids. V lost 4 bases, J lost 7 bases, and 13 bases lay in between.

The chain uses TRBV7-9 and TRBJ2-1; no definite D call. CDR3 size: 12 residues. CDR1 is SEHNR, CDR2 FQNEAQ, per germline (reference sequence). V shed 2 bases and J shed 7 bases, with 6 bases lying between them. The CDR3 DNA reads TGTGCCAGCAGCTTAACCAGGAATGAGCAGTTCTTC. This encodes CASSLTRNEQFF.

The V gene is TRBV7-3, the J gene TRBJ1-2; 8 nucleotides align to TRBD1. Germline CDR1 and CDR2: SGHTA and FQGTGA. V lost 4 bases, J lost 4 bases, and 2 bases stayed unmatched. The CDR3 covers 13 residues. The chain's CDR3 is CASSYDRGYGYTF. CDR3 nucleotide sequence: TGTGCCAGCAGCTATGACAGGGGCTATGGCTACACCTTC.

The V and J genes are TRBV24-1 and TRBJ1-1; 9 bases agree with TRBD1. The CDR3 length is 14 residues. V was pared by 4 bases and J by 8 bases, with 7 bases of the junction left unmatched. The germline V gene has CDR1 KGHDR and CDR2 SFDVKD. The chain's CDR3 is CATSDTNRGREAFF. As DNA, the CDR3 is TGTGCCACCAGTGACACTAACAGGGGGCGGGAAGCTTTCTTT.

J is TRBJ2-5 and V is TRBV6-5; TRBD2 matches at 7 bases. The CDR3 has 14 amino acids. J gave up 5 bases and V 6 bases, and 9 bases lay outside the gene matches. The germline V gene encodes CDR1 MNHEY and CDR2 SVGAGI. CDR3 sequence: CASSDSGRAETQYF. In DNA form, the CDR3 reads TGTGCCAGCAGCGACTCAGGGAGGGCGGAGACCCAGTACTTC.

The chain has TRBV19 and TRBJ2-7, with 10 bases identical to TRBD1. The CDR3 runs 15 residues. After removal of 1 base from V and 4 bases from J, the junction contained 4 bases not matched to a gene. Looked up from germline, CDR1 is LNHDA and CDR2 is SQIVND (reference sequence). DNA for the CDR3: TGTGCCAGTAGTATAGGGACAGGGGGTCAGTACGAGCAGTACTTC. This translates into CASSIGTGGQYEQYF. The full variable domain, with the rest looked up from reference TRBV19 and TRBJ2-7, is DGGITQSPKYLFRKEGQNVTLSCEQNLNHDAMYWYRQDPGQGLRLIYYSQIVNDFQKGDIAEGYSVSREKKESFPLTVTSAQKNPTAFYLCASSIGTGGQYEQYFGPGTRLTVT.

The chain is built from TRBV27 and TRBJ2-1; weak D call: TRBD1 (5 bases). V lost 5 bases and J 7 bases, leaving 18 bases between the germline ends. CDR1 and CDR2 (germline): MNHEY, SMNVEV (reference sequence). This CDR3 contains 15 residues. The CDR3 region has the DNA TGTGCCAGCAGTGAAAGGGGCTTTGGATATAATGAGCAGTTCTTC. It specifies CASSERGFGYNEQFF.

The chain uses TRBV27 and TRBJ2-1; D is undetermined. The germline gives CDR1 MNHEY, CDR2 SMNVEV (reference sequence). Trimming removed 5 bases at V and 2 bases at J, with 10 bases between. This CDR3 comprises 14 residues. The CDR3 sequence: CASSLRIPYNEQFF. As DNA, the CDR3 is TGTGCCAGCAGTCTACGAATCCCCTACAATGAGCAGTTCTTC.

The rearrangement links TRBV11-2 to TRBJ1-6, with TRBD1 matching over 8 bases. The CDR3 is made up of 14 amino acids. The trim removed 4 bases at V and 7 bases at J, leaving 3 bases unmatched. Germline CDR1 and CDR2: SGHAT and FQNNGV. Here the CDR3 DNA reads TGTGCCAGCAGCTCACGGACAGGGAATTCACCCCTCCACTTT. It is translated as CASSSRTGNSPLHF.